What follows is one TCR beta chain and its context. The target antigen is unknown. Germline CDR1 SGHTA, CDR2 FQGTGA. V shed 5 bases and J shed 3 bases, with 12 bases lying between them. CDR3 length: 14 amino acids. Clones were read by immunoSEQ multiplex PCR, and TCRdb kept only the in-frame ones, dropping some. The sample lists tens of thousands of clones, about 91% occurring once. The time point here: week 11, during vaccination. Vaccination comprised doses that each held 300 ug of mutant IDH1 20-mer peptide, plus topical imiquimod. These data belong to a study of a mutant IDH1 vaccine in newly diagnosed glioma. Overall study results and limits: Variations in leading peripheral T cell clonotypes appeared to have no connection with pseudoprogression.

The clonotype was recovered from a man aged 45-65 years with glioma. This chain uses TRBV7-3 with TRBJ2-3; D is ambiguous. This sample comprised PBMCs, obtained from a glioma patient whose treatment included an IDH1 peptide vaccine. CDR3 loop: CASSPDHTTDTQYF. The CDR3 DNA is TGTGCCAGCAGCCCGGACCATACGACAGATACGCAGTATTTT. The full variable domain, with the rest looked up from reference TRBV7-3 and TRBJ2-3, is GAGVSQTPSNKVTEKGKYVELRCDPISGHTALYWYRQSLGQGPEFLIYFQGTGAADDSGLPNDRFFAVRPEGSVSTLKIQRTERGDSAVYLCASSPDHTTDTQYFGPGTRLTVL.